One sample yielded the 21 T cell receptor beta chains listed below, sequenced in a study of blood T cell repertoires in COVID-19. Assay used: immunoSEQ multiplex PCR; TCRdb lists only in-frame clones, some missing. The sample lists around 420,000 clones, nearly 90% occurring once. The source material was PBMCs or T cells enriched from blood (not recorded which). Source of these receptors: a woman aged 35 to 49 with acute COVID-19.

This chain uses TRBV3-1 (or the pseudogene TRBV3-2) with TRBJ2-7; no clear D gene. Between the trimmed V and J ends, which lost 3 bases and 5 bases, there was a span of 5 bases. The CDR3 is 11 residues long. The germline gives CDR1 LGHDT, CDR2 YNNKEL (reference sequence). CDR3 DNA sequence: TGTGCCAGCAGCCACAGGAACGAGCAGTACTTC. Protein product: CASSHRNEQYF.

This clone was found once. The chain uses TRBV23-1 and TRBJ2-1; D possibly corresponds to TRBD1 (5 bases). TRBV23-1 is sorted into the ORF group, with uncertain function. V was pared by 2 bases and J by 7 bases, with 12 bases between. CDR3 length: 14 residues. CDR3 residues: CASSQQGGTNEQFF. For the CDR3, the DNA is TGCGCCAGCAGTCAACAGGGTGGTACGAATGAGCAGTTCTTC.

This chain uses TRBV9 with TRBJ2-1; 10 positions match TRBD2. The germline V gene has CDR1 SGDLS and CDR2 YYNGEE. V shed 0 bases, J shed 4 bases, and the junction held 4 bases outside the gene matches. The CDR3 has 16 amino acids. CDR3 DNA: TGTGCCAGCAGCGTAGCCGGTAGCGGGGGGTACAATGAGCAGTTCTTC. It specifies CASSVAGSGGYNEQFF. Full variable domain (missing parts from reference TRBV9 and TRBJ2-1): DSGVTQTPKHLITATGQRVTLRCSPRSGDLSVYWYQQSLDQGLQFLIQYYNGEERAKGNILERFSAQQFPDLHSELNLSSLELGDSALYFCASSVAGSGGYNEQFFGPGTRLTVL.

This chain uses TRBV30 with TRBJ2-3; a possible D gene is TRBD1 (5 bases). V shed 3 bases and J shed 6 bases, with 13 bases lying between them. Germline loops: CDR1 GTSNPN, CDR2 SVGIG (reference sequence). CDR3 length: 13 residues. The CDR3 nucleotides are TGTGCCTGGAGAAGAACAGGCGCGGATACGCAGTATTTT. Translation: CAWRRTGADTQYF.

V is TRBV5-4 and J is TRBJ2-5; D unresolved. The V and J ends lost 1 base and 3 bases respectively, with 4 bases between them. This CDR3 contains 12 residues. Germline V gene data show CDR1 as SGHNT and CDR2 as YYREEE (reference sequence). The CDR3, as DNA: TGTGCCAGCAGCTTGCCCGAAGAGACCCAGTACTTC. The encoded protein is CASSLPEETQYF.

The CDR3 here is CASSPGDVGQRDLTNEKLFF. CDR3 sequence (DNA): TGTGCCAGCAGTCCGGGGGACGTGGGACAGAGGGATTTGACTAATGAAAAACTGTTTTTT. V and J are TRBV27 and TRBJ1-4, with 7 bases fitting TRBD1. Germline CDR1 reads MNHEY; CDR2 reads SMNVEV (reference sequence). This CDR3 region has 20 residues. With V trimmed by 5 bases and J by 2 bases, 20 bases remained unmatched.

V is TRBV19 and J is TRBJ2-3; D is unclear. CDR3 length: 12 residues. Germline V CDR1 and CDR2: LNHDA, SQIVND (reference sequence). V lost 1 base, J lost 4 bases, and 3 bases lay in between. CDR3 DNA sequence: TGTGCCAGTAGTATAGTCTCAGATACGCAGTATTTT. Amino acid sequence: CASSIVSDTQYF.

CDR3 DNA: TGTGCCAGCAGCCAAAAACTAGCGGGAAGCACAGATACGCAGTATTTT. Translating gives CASSQKLAGSTDTQYF. This chain joins TRBV14 and TRBJ2-3, with TRBD2 matching over 10 bases. Germline CDR1 SGHDN, CDR2 FVKESK. Trimming removed 2 bases from V and 0 bases from J; junction bases left unmatched: 2. The CDR3 consists of 16 residues.

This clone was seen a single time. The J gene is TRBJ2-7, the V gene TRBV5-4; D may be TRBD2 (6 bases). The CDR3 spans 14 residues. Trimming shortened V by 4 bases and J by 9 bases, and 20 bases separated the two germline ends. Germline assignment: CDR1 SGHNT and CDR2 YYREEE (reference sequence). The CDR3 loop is CASSRSRDSSWQYF. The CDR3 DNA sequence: TGTGCCAGCAGCCGTTCGAGGGACTCAAGTTGGCAGTACTTC.

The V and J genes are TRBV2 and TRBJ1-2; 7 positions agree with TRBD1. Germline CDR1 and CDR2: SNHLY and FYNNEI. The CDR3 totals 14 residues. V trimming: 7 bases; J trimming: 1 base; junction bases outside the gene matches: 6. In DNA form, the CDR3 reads TGTGCCAGCAACCGGGACAGCTTTAACTATGGCTACACCTTC. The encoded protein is CASNRDSFNYGYTF.

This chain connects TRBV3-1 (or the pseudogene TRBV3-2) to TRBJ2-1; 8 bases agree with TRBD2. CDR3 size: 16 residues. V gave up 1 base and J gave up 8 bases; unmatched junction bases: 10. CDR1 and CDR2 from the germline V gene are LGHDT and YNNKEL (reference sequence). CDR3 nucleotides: TGTGCCAGCAGCCAAGTGAGAGCGGGGGCCCCATATGAGCAGTTCTTC. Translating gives CASSQVRAGAPYEQFF.

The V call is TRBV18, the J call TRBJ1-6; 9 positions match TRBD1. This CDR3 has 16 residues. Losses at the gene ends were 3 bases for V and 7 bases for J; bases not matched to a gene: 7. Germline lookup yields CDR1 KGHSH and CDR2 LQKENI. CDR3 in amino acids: CASSPRTGEENSPLHF. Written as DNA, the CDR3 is TGTGCCAGCTCACCCAGGACAGGGGAGGAAAATTCACCCCTCCACTTT.

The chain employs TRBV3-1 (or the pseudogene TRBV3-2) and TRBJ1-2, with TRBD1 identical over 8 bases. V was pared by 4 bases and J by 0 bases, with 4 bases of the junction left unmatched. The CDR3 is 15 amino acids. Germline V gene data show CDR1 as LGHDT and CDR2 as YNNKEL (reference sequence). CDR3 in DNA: TGTGCCAGCAGCCGGACAGGGACTACTAACTATGGCTACACCTTC. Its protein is CASSRTGTTNYGYTF.

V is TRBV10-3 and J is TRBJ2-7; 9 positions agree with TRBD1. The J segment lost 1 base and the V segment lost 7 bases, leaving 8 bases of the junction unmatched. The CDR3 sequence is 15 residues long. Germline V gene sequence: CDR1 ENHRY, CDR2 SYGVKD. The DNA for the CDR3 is TGTGCCATCACTTCGGACAGGGGCCTTTCCTACGAGCAGTACTTC. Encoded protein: CAITSDRGLSYEQYF.

CDR3 in DNA: TGTGCCAGCAGCCCCCCAGGTACCTACTATGGCTACACCTTC. Protein sequence: CASSPPGTYYGYTF. The chain combines TRBV2 with TRBJ1-2; the D is unclear. V was shortened by 6 bases and J by 3 bases, with 14 bases between the two germline ends. This CDR3 is built from 14 residues. CDR1 SNHLY and CDR2 FYNNEI come from the germline V gene.

The CDR3 region has the DNA TGTGCCAGCAGACCGGACAGGCTTCTTACCTACGAGCAGTACTTC. Its protein product is CASRPDRLLTYEQYF. The genes are TRBV6-5 and TRBJ2-7; 7 bases line up with TRBD1. Germline CDR1 reads MNHEY; CDR2 reads SVGAGI. The V segment lost 6 bases and the J segment 2 bases; nucleotides outside the gene matches: 10. The CDR3 totals 15 residues.

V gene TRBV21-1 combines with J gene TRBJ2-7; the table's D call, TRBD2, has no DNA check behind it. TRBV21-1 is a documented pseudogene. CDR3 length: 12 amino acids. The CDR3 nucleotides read TGTGCCAGCAGCAGAGAAGCCTACGAGCAGTACTTC. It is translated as CASSREAYEQYF.

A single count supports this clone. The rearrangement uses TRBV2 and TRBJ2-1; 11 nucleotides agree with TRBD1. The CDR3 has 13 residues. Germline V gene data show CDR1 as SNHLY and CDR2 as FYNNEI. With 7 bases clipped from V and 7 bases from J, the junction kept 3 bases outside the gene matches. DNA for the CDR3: TGTGCCAGCAACGGACAGGGGGCTAATGAGCAGTTCTTC. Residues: CASNGQGANEQFF. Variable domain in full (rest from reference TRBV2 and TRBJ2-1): EPEVTQTPSHQVTQMGQEVILRCVPISNHLYFYWYRQILGQKVEFLVSFYNNEISEKSEIFDDQFSVERPDGSNFTLKIRSTKLEDSAMYFCASNGQGANEQFFGPGTRLTVL.

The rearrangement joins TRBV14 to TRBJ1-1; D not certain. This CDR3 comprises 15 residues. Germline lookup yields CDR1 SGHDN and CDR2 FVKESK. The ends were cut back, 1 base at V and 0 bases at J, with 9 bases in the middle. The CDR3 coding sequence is TGTGCCAGCAGCCAAGGGAGACGGATGAACACTGAAGCTTTCTTT. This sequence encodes CASSQGRRMNTEAFF. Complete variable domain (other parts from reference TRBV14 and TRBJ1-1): EAGVTQFPSHSVIEKGQTVTLRCDPISGHDNLYWYRRVMGKEIKFLLHFVKESKQDESGMPNNRFLAERTGGTYSTLKVQPAELEDSGVYFCASSQGRRMNTEAFFGQGTRLTVV.

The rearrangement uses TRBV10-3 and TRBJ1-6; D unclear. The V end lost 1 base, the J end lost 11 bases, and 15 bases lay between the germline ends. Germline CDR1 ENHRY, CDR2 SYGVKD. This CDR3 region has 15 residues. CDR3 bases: TGTGCCATCAGTGAGTATGCCGGGTTTCTGGCACCCCTCCACTTT. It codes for CAISEYAGFLAPLHF.

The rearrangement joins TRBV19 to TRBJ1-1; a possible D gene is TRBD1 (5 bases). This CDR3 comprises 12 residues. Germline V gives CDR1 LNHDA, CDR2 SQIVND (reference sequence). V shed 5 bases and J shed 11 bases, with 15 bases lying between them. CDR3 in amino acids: CASSDLGGDAFF. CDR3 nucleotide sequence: TGTGCCAGTAGTGACCTTGGGGGGGACGCTTTCTTT.